The 9 T cell receptor beta chains in this list originate from one sample, sequenced in a study of blood T cell repertoires in COVID-19. The table came from immunoSEQ multiplex PCR; TCRdb's copy has only in-frame clones and leaves some out. The profile covers 250,000 or so clones, with approximately 80% appearing a single time and around 2% taken by the ten largest. What was sequenced was peripheral blood. The source of these receptors is a man aged 30 to 45 who had recovered from COVID-19.

V gene TRBV7-9 combines with J gene TRBJ2-1; 8 positions agree with TRBD1. Germline V lookup: CDR1 SEHNR, CDR2 FQNEAQ (reference sequence). The junction had 4 bases not matched to a gene; V was cut back by 2 bases and J by 7 bases. The CDR3 is made up of 14 amino acids. CDR3 protein: CASSLRQGYNEQFF. DNA for the CDR3: TGTGCCAGCAGCTTAAGACAGGGGTATAATGAGCAGTTCTTC.

The chain has TRBV2 and TRBJ1-4; D call uncertain. The CDR3 runs 14 residues. Between the trimmed V and J ends, which lost 2 bases and 0 bases, there was a span of 4 bases. Germline lookup yields CDR1 SNHLY and CDR2 FYNNEI. CDR3 protein: CASSEQATNEKLFF. The CDR3 DNA reads as TGTGCCAGCAGTGAACAGGCAACTAATGAAAAACTGTTTTTT.

The V gene is TRBV6-2 or TRBV6-3, the J gene TRBJ2-1; the match to TRBD2 covers 8 bases. Germline CDR1 reads MNHEY; CDR2 reads SVGEGT. The V and J ends lost 2 bases and 6 bases, in that order; junction bases with no gene match: 3. The CDR3 loop spans 14 amino acids. The CDR3 DNA follows: TGTGCCAGCAGTTACCGCGGGGGGCGCAATGAGCAGTTCTTC. As protein: CASSYRGGRNEQFF.

The genes are TRBV18 and TRBJ1-2; D is unresolved. The CDR3 is 13 amino acids. Germline assignment: CDR1 KGHSH and CDR2 LQKENI. Deletions cut 3 bases from V and 5 bases from J, with 10 bases between. The CDR3 sequence: CASSPSPLYGYTF. DNA for the CDR3: TGTGCCAGCTCACCGAGCCCCTTATATGGCTACACCTTC.

The chain couples TRBV19 to TRBJ1-5; 8 nucleotides agree with TRBD1. Unmatched junction bases numbered 7, after V lost 5 bases and J lost 7 bases. The CDR3 covers 14 residues. The germline CDR1 and CDR2 sequences are LNHDA and SQIVND (reference sequence). The CDR3 reads CASSGGTGGQPQHF. CDR3 coding DNA: TGTGCCAGTAGTGGCGGGACAGGTGGACAGCCCCAGCATTTT.

This chain connects TRBV7-9 to TRBJ1-5; tentative D call: TRBD1 (5 bases). Germline CDR1 reads SEHNR; CDR2 reads FQNEAQ (reference sequence). The CDR3 extends over 12 amino acids. V lost 8 bases to trimming and J lost 5 bases, with 10 bases between them. CDR3 bases: TGTGCCAGCCTTAAGGGGTATCAGCCCCAGCATTTT. Protein sequence: CASLKGYQPQHF.

V is TRBV5-1 and J is TRBJ2-1, with 7 bases matching TRBD1. CDR3 length equals 15 residues. In germline, CDR1 is SGHRS, CDR2 YFSETQ. The V and J ends lost 7 bases and 1 base, in that order; junction bases with no gene match: 8. CDR3 in DNA: TGCGCCAGCCTTCCCGACAGGGTATCCTACAATGAGCAGTTCTTC. Translated, it gives CASLPDRVSYNEQFF. Complete variable domain (other parts from reference TRBV5-1 and TRBJ2-1): KAGVTQTPRYLIKTRGQQVTLSCSPISGHRSVSWYQQTPGQGLQFLFEYFSETQRNKGNFPGRFSGRQFSNSRSEMNVSTLELGDSALYLCASLPDRVSYNEQFFGPGTRLTVL.

The CDR3 DNA follows: TGTGCCAGCAAGGTGACAGGGTCAAACGGCTACACCTTC. It codes for CASKVTGSNGYTF. The gene calls are TRBV6-5 and TRBJ1-2, with 7 bases that match TRBD1. The CDR3 spans 13 residues. The ends lost 7 bases at V and 8 bases at J; junction bases unmatched: 10. Germline CDR1 reads MNHEY; CDR2 reads SVGAGI.

This clone appeared a single time. The V gene is TRBV5-1, the J gene TRBJ2-5; tentatively, D is TRBD1 (5 bases). Trimming cost V 2 bases and J 3 bases, with 14 bases left between them. CDR3 length: 15 amino acids. The germline V gene encodes CDR1 SGHRS and CDR2 YFSETQ. CDR3 protein: CASSFPGIVKETQYF. Here the CDR3 DNA reads TGCGCCAGCAGCTTCCCAGGGATAGTAAAAGAGACCCAGTACTTC.